A selection of T cell receptor beta chains follows, all from one sample in a study of T cell changes during pregnancy in multiple sclerosis. Method: immunoSEQ multiplex PCR; TCRdb's copy keeps in-frame clones and lacks some. The top ten hold under 2% of the sample, which has under 95,000 clones, 91% seen once. The source was peripheral blood, collected after pregnancy. These receptors all come from a female donor in good health, enrolled as a control in a pregnancy study. Each CDR3 is given with its conserved first and last residue. The D gene is left open where the match is weak. Clone size is shown for a subset of rows, as once, few, many or a class of expanded clone.

clone size,V gene,J gene,D gene,CDR3 protein,CDR3 DNA
NA,TRBV7-2,TRBJ2-4,TRBD2,CASSPRGTSGGAGKNIQYF,TGTGCCAGCAGCCCTAGGGGGACTAGCGGGGGGGCGGGCAAAAACATTCAGTACTTC
NA,TRBV9,TRBJ1-2,NA,CASSAPGLYGYTF,TGTGCCAGCAGCGCCCCAGGGCTATATGGCTACACCTTC
NA,TRBV9,TRBJ1-5,NA,CASSVGGPGQPQHF,TGTGCCAGCAGCGTAGGAGGGCCGGGGCAGCCCCAGCATTTT
NA,TRBV28,TRBJ2-1,TRBD2,CASSLWGGGDRPYNEQFF,TGTGCCAGCAGTTTATGGGGCGGGGGGGACAGACCCTACAATGAGCAGTTCTTC
NA,TRBV28,TRBJ1-5,NA,CASSLPGVLNQPQHF,TGTGCCAGCAGTTTACCGGGGGTACTTAATCAGCCCCAGCATTTT
few,TRBV6-1,TRBJ2-7,TRBD1,CASRADRDEQYF,TGTGCCAGCAGGGCCGACAGGGACGAGCAGTACTTC
NA,TRBV6-1,TRBJ1-5,TRBD1,CASSPTGTNQPQHF,TGTGCCAGCAGTCCGACAGGGACCAATCAGCCCCAGCATTTT
NA,TRBV7-2,TRBJ2-1,TRBD1,CASSLGTGLYNEQFF,TGTGCCAGCAGCTTAGGGACAGGGCTATACAATGAGCAGTTCTTC
NA,TRBV6-6,TRBJ1-1,NA,CASSKSYSQNTEAFF,TGTGCCAGCAGTAAAAGTTACAGCCAGAACACTGAAGCTTTCTTT
NA,TRBV27,TRBJ2-4,NA,CASSFPGDRRYF,TGTGCCAGCAGTTTTCCGGGGGACAGAAGGTACTTC
NA,TRBV28,TRBJ1-1,NA,CASDPQGLWGTEAFF,TGTGCCAGCGATCCGCAGGGGCTGTGGGGCACTGAAGCTTTCTTT
few,TRBV5-3,TRBJ1-6,TRBD1,CARSSTGDITPLHF,TGTGCCAGAAGTTCGACAGGGGATATTACACCCCTCCACTTT
NA,TRBV10-3,TRBJ2-7,NA,CAINKDSSYEQYF,TGTGCCATCAATAAGGACAGCTCCTACGAGCAGTACTTC
NA,TRBV10-3,TRBJ2-3,NA,CAISSRESEQATQYF,TGTGCCATCTCCTCGCGCGAGTCGGAACAGGCTACGCAGTATTTT
NA,TRBV19,TRBJ1-1,NA,CASSIVQITTEAFF,TGTGCCAGTAGTATAGTACAGATTACGACTGAAGCTTTCTTT
NA,TRBV20-1,TRBJ2-7,NA,CSARALEEQYF,TGCAGTGCTAGGGCTTTGGAGGAGCAGTACTTC
NA,TRBV29-1,TRBJ2-1,TRBD1,CSARQGVNEQFF,TGCAGCGCCAGACAGGGGGTCAATGAGCAGTTCTTC
NA,TRBV28,TRBJ2-7,TRBD1,CASAPGTASYEQYF,TGTGCCAGCGCTCCCGGGACAGCATCCTACGAGCAGTACTTC
once,TRBV27,TRBJ2-5,TRBD1,CASSLLGQAGETQYF,TGTGCCAGCAGTTTACTGGGACAGGCCGGGGAGACCCAGTACTTC
NA,TRBV5-1,TRBJ2-5,TRBD1,CASSLERQGQETQYF,TGCGCCAGCAGCTTAGAAAGACAGGGGCAAGAGACCCAGTACTTC
NA,TRBV7-3,TRBJ2-7,NA,CASSVMAGSAYEQYF,TGTGCCAGCAGCGTTATGGCGGGGTCCGCCTACGAGCAGTACTTC
NA,TRBV7-3,TRBJ2-1,NA,CASSPQGSSYNEQFF,TGTGCCAGCAGCCCCCAGGGGAGCTCCTACAATGAGCAGTTCTTC
NA,TRBV6-1,TRBJ2-7,TRBD2,CASSEALLAGALYEQYF,TGTGCCAGCAGTGAAGCGTTGCTAGCGGGGGCTCTATACGAGCAGTACTTC
once,TRBV18,TRBJ2-3,TRBD1,CASSPQGQGTDTQYF,TGTGCCAGCTCACCGCAGGGACAGGGGACAGATACGCAGTATTTT
NA,TRBV7-3,TRBJ2-3,NA,CASSFLTGGEADTQYF,TGTGCCAGCAGCTTTTTAACCGGCGGAGAGGCAGATACGCAGTATTTT
NA,TRBV18,TRBJ1-4,NA,CASSPLWGGTNEKLFF,TGTGCCAGCTCACCTCTCTGGGGCGGTACTAATGAAAAACTGTTTTTT
NA,TRBV6-6,TRBJ1-5,NA,CASSYYPGLNNQPQHF,TGTGCCAGCAGTTACTATCCGGGGTTGAACAATCAGCCCCAGCATTTT
NA,TRBV9,TRBJ2-1,TRBD1,CASSDGTGNEQFF,TGTGCCAGCAGCGACGGGACAGGGAATGAGCAGTTCTTC
NA,TRBV28,TRBJ1-1,TRBD1,CASRWRGRSTEAFF,TGTGCCAGCCGGTGGAGGGGGCGATCGACTGAAGCTTTCTTT
once,TRBV4-3,TRBJ2-1,TRBD2,CASSQDGLAGNEQFF,TGCGCCAGCAGCCAAGACGGTCTAGCGGGCAATGAGCAGTTCTTC
NA,TRBV27,TRBJ2-7,TRBD1,CASPALCRGLHYEQYF,TGTGCCAGCCCTGCCCTTTGCAGGGGGCTTCACTACGAGCAGTACTTC
NA,TRBV19,TRBJ1-1,TRBD1,CASSTTTGGTEAFF,TGTGCCAGTAGTACCACCACAGGGGGCACTGAAGCTTTCTTT
once,TRBV18,TRBJ2-2,NA,CASSPVDVVAGELFF,TGTGCCAGCTCACCTGTCGATGTCGTAGCCGGGGAGCTGTTTTTT
once,TRBV7-8,TRBJ2-2,TRBD1,CASSRGQVEPGELFF,TGTGCCAGCAGCCGGGGACAGGTGGAGCCCGGGGAGCTGTTTTTT
NA,TRBV30,TRBJ1-2,NA,CAWRGGDPYGYTF,TGTGCCTGGAGGGGGGGGGATCCCTATGGCTACACCTTC
NA,TRBV28,TRBJ1-1,NA,CASTYYTEAFF,TGTGCCAGCACGTACTACACTGAAGCTTTCTTT
few,TRBV30,TRBJ1-2,NA,CAWREGGDPYGYTF,TGTGCCTGGAGGGAGGGGGGGGATCCCTATGGCTACACCTTC
NA,TRBV12-5,TRBJ1-1,TRBD1,CASAGGQGRNTEAFF,TGTGCTAGTGCCGGTGGACAGGGCCGAAACACTGAAGCTTTCTTT
NA,TRBV5-3,TRBJ1-4,NA,CARSYRPYRDNNEKLFF,TGTGCCAGAAGCTACCGCCCCTACAGGGATAATAATGAAAAACTGTTTTTT
NA,TRBV29-1,TRBJ2-3,TRBD2,CSVPLRGGSTDTQYF,TGCAGCGTTCCCCTGCGGGGGGGAAGCACAGATACGCAGTATTTT
NA,TRBV4-1,TRBJ1-2,TRBD1,CASRRRADRDGYTF,TGCGCCAGCAGGAGAAGGGCGGACAGGGACGGCTACACCTTC
NA,TRBV5-1,TRBJ2-3,TRBD2,CASSFRGLAGGPDTQYF,TGCGCCAGCAGCTTCCGCGGACTAGCGGGGGGCCCCGATACGCAGTATTTT
NA,TRBV6-6,TRBJ1-3,NA,CASDLEERRGNTIYF,TGTGCCAGCGACTTAGAAGAACGGCGTGGAAACACCATATATTTT
NA,TRBV14,TRBJ2-6,NA,CASSRLKKTTDSGANVLTF,TGTGCCAGCAGCCGACTTAAAAAGACCACTGACTCTGGGGCCAACGTCCTGACTTTC
NA,TRBV25-1,TRBJ2-1,NA,CASSGAGEQFF,TGTGCCAGCAGTGGGGCGGGTGAGCAGTTCTTC
NA,TRBV5-6,TRBJ2-2,TRBD1,CASSPDRLYGELFF,TGTGCCAGCAGCCCGGACAGGCTTTACGGGGAGCTGTTTTTT
NA,TRBV7-9,TRBJ2-2,NA,CAGSPQTENTGELFF,TGTGCCGGCAGCCCACAGACAGAGAACACCGGGGAGCTGTTTTTT
once,TRBV4-1,TRBJ2-1,TRBD2,CASSQDESGVGPRDNEQFF,TGCGCCAGCAGCCAAGATGAGAGCGGGGTAGGGCCCAGGGACAATGAGCAGTTCTTC
NA,TRBV9,TRBJ2-2,NA,CASGRRGGVDTGELFF,TGTGCCAGCGGCCGACGGGGCGGGGTGGACACCGGGGAGCTGTTTTTT
NA,TRBV7-6,TRBJ1-5,NA,CASSLEGGPNQPQHF,TGTGCCAGCAGCTTAGAGGGCGGGCCCAATCAGCCCCAGCATTTT